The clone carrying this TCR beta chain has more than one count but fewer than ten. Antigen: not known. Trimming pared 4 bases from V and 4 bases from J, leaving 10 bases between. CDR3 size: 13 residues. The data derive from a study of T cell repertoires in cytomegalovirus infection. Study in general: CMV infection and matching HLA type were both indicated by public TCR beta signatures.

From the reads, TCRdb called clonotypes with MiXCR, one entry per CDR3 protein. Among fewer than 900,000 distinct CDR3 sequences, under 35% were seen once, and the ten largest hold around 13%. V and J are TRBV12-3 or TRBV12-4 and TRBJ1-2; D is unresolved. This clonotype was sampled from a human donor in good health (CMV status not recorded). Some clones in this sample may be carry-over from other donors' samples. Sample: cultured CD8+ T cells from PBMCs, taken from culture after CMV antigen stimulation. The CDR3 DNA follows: TGTGCCAGCAGTTCCATTACTCGCTATGGCTACACCTTC. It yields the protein CASSSITRYGYTF.